This T cell receptor beta chain was retrieved from a study of T cell responses to AZD1222 COVID-19 vaccine. Study as a whole: Pooling was applied to second doses at about 4 or about 12 weeks.

The table came from immunoSEQ multiplex PCR; TCRdb's copy has only in-frame clones and leaves some out. Counted here are 120,000 or so clones, 85% to 90% occurring once; the ten biggest clones make up 2.5% to 4%. Per germline, CDR1 LGHNA and CDR2 YSLEER. CDR3 length: 16 amino acids. V was pared by 1 base and J by 3 bases, with 16 bases between. Of note for this clone: Its antigen remains unknown.

Study-wide findings and caveats: There were vaccine-associated CD4 TCRs across spike, dominant at 160-218 and 743-854. All repertoire sampling was performed exclusively after the peak T cell response. Donors were mostly white British, more females; clonal diversity possibly underestimated.

This TCR was recovered from an adult in good health. The input for sequencing was peripheral blood, taken on day 0 of AZD1222 vaccination. This rearrangement joins TRBV4-3 to TRBJ2-7, with a possible D match to TRBD2 (6 bases). CDR3 nucleotide sequence: TGCGCCAGCAGCCAAGGTCCTTCCGGGACTCGCTACGAGCAGTACTTC. It specifies CASSQGPSGTRYEQYF.